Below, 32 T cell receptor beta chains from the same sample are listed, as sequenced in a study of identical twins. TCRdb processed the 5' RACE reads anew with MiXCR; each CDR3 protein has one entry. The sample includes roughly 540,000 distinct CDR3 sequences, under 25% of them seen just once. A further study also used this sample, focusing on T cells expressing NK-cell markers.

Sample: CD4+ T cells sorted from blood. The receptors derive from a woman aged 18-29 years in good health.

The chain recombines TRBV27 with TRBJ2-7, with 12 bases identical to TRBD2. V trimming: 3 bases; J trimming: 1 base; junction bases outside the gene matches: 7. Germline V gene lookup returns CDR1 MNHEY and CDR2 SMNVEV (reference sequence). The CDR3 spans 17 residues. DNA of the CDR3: TGTGCCAGCAGTTTTAAGACCGGACTAGCGGGATCCTACGAGCAGTACTTC. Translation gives CASSFKTGLAGSYEQYF.

CDR3 protein: CASSPEGRNTNQPQHF. CDR3 nucleotides: TGTGCCAGCTCACCAGAGGGGAGAAATACCAATCAGCCCCAGCATTTT. The chain joins TRBV18 to TRBJ1-5; perhaps TRBD1 as D (5 bases). Trimming pared 2 bases from V and 3 bases from J, leaving 14 bases between. This CDR3 is 16 amino acids long. Germline V gives CDR1 KGHSH, CDR2 LQKENI.

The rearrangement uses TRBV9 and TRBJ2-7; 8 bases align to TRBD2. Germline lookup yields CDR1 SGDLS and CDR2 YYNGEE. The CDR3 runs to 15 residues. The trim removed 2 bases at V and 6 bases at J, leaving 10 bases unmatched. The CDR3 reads CASSVTGGPRSEQYF. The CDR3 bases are TGTGCCAGCAGCGTTACGGGAGGGCCGAGGAGCGAGCAGTACTTC. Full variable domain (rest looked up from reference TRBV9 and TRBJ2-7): DSGVTQTPKHLITATGQRVTLRCSPRSGDLSVYWYQQSLDQGLQFLIQYYNGEERAKGNILERFSAQQFPDLHSELNLSSLELGDSALYFCASSVTGGPRSEQYFGPGTRLTVT.

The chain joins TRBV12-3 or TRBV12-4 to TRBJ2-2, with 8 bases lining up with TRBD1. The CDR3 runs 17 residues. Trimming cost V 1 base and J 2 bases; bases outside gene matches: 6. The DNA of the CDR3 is TGTGCCAGCAGTTTAGGACAGGGGCATCCCAACACCGGGGAGCTGTTTTTT. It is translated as CASSLGQGHPNTGELFF.

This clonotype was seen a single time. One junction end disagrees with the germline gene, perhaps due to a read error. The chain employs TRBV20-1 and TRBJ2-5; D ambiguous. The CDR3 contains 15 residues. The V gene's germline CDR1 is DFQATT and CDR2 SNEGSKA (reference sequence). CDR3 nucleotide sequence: TGCTGTGCTATTGGCGCCGGCCTTGTTCGGGAGACCCAGTACTTC. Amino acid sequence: CCAIGAGLVRETQYF.

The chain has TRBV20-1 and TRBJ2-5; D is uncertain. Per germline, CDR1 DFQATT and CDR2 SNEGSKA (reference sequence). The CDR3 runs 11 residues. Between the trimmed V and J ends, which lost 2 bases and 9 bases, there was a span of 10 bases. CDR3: CSARYLSAQYF. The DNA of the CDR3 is TGCAGTGCTAGATACCTAAGCGCCCAGTACTTC.

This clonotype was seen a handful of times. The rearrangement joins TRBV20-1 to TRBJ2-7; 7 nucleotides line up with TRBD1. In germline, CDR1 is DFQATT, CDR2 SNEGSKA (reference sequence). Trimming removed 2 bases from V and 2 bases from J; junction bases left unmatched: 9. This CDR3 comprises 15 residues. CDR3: CSARSTRDRPYEQYF. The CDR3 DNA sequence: TGCAGTGCTAGATCAACTAGGGACAGACCCTACGAGCAGTACTTC.

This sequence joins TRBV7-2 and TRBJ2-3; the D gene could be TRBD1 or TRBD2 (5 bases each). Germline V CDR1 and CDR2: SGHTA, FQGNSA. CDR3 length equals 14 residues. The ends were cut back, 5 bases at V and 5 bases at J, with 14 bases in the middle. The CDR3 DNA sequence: TGTGCCAGCAGCCGGTGGGGGTCCCAAGATACGCAGTATTTT. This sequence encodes CASSRWGSQDTQYF.

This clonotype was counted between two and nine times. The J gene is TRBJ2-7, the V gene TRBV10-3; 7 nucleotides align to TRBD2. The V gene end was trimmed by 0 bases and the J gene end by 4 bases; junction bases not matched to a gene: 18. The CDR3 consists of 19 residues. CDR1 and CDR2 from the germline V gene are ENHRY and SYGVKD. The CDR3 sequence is CAISESQRARASGIYEQYF. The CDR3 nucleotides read TGTGCCATCAGTGAGTCACAAAGGGCGCGCGCTAGCGGCATATACGAGCAGTACTTC.

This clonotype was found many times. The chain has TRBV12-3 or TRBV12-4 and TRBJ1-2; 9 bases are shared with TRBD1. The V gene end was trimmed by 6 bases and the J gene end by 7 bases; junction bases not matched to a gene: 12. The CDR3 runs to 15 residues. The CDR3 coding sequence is TGTGCCAGCAGGTCCGGGACAGGGTTAGGCTCTGGCTACACCTTC. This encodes CASRSGTGLGSGYTF.

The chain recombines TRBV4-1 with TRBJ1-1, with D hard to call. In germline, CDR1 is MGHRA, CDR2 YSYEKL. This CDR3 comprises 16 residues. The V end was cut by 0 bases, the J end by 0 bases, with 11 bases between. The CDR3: CASSQDMGRVNTEAFF. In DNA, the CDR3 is TGCGCCAGCAGCCAAGATATGGGAAGGGTGAACACTGAAGCTTTCTTT.

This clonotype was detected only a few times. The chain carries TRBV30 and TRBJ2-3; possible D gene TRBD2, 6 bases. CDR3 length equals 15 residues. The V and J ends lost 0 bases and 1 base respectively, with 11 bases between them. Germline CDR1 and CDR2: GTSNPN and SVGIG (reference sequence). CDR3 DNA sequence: TGTGCCTGGAGTGTCGGTAGCGGTGGCACAGATACGCAGTATTTT. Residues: CAWSVGSGGTDTQYF.

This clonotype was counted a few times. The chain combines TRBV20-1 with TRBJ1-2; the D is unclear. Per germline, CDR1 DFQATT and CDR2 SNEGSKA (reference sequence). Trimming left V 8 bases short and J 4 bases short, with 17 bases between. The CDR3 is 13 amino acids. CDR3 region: CSTAPWKTYGYTF. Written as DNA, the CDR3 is TGCAGTACCGCCCCGTGGAAGACCTATGGCTACACCTTC.

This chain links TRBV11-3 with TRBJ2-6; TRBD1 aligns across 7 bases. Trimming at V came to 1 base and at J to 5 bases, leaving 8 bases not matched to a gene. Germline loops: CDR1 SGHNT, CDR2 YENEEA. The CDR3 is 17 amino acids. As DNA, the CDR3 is TGTGCCAGCAGCTTAGCCATTGGACAGGCCTGGGCCAACGTCCTGACTTTC. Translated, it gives CASSLAIGQAWANVLTF.

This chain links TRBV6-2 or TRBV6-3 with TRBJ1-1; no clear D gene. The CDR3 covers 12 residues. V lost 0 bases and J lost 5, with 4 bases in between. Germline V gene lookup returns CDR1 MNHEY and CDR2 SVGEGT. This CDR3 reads CASSYSQTEAFF. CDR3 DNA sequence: TGTGCCAGCAGTTACTCGCAGACTGAAGCTTTCTTT.

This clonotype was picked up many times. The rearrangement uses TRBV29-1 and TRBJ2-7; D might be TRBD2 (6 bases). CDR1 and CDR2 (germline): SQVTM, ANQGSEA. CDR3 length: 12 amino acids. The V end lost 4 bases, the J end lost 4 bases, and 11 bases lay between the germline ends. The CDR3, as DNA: TGCAGCGTTGGCCAGGGACTTTACGAGCAGTACTTC. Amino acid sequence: CSVGQGLYEQYF.

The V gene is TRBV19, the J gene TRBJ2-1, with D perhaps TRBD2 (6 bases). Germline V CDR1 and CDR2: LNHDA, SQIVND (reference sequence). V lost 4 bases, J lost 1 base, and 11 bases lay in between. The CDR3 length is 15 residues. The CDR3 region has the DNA TGTGCCAGTAGTAACTTCGGGGGTTCCTACAATGAGCAGTTCTTC. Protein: CASSNFGGSYNEQFF. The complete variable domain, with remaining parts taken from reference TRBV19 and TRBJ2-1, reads DGGITQSPKYLFRKEGQNVTLSCEQNLNHDAMYWYRQDPGQGLRLIYYSQIVNDFQKGDIAEGYSVSREKKESFPLTVTSAQKNPTAFYLCASSNFGGSYNEQFFGPGTRLTVL.

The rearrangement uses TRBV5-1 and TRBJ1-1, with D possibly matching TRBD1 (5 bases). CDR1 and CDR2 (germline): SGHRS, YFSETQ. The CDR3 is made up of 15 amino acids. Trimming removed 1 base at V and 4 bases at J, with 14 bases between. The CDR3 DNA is TGCGCCAGCAGCTTGTTGCCCGGGGGACCCACTGAAGCTTTCTTT. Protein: CASSLLPGGPTEAFF.

The CDR3 here is CSAVLAGGHNEQFF. The CDR3 DNA follows: TGCAGTGCTGTTCTGGCGGGGGGACACAATGAGCAGTTCTTC. This chain connects TRBV20-1 to TRBJ2-1; 8 bases line up with TRBD2. V lost 5 bases, J lost 5 bases, and 8 bases stayed unmatched. The CDR3 totals 14 residues. Germline assignment: CDR1 DFQATT and CDR2 SNEGSKA (reference sequence).

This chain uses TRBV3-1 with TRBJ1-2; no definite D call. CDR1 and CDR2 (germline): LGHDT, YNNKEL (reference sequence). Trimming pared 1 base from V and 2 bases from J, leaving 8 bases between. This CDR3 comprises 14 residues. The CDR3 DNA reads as TGTGCCAGCAGCCAAGGCGGACCAAACTATGGCTACACCTTC. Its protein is CASSQGGPNYGYTF.

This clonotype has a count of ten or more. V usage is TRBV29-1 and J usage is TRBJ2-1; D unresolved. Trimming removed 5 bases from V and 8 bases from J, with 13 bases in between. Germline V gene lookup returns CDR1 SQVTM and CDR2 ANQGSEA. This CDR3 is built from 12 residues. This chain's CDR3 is CSVRRSSDEQFF. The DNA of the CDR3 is TGCAGCGTTAGACGATCCTCCGATGAGCAGTTCTTC.

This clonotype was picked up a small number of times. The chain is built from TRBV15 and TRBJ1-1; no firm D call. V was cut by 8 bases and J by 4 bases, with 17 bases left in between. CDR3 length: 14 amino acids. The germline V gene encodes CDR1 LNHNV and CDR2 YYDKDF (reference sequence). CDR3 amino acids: CATGSGASFTEAFF. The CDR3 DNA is TGTGCCACCGGGAGTGGAGCCTCTTTCACTGAAGCTTTCTTT.

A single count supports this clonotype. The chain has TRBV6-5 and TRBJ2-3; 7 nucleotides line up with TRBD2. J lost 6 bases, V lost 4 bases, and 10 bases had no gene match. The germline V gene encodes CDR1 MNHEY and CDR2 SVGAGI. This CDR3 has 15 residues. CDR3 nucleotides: TGTGCCAGCAGTTCCATGGAGCGGGACTGGGATACGCAGTATTTT. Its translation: CASSSMERDWDTQYF.

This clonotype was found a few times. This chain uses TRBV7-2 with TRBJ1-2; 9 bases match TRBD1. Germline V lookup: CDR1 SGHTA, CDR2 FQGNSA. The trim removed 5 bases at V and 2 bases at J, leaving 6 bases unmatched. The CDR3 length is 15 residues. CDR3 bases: TGTGCCAGCAGCCGTCCCGGGACAGGGAACTATGGCTACACCTTC. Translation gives CASSRPGTGNYGYTF.

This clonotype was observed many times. The CDR3 nucleotides read TGTGCCAGCAGTTTGCGTAGGAGCGGGGAGCAGTTCTTC. Translating it yields CASSLRRSGEQFF. The chain uses TRBV12-3 or TRBV12-4 and TRBJ2-1; possible D gene TRBD2, 6 bases. Deletions cut 3 bases from V and 10 bases from J, with 13 bases between. CDR3 size: 13 residues.

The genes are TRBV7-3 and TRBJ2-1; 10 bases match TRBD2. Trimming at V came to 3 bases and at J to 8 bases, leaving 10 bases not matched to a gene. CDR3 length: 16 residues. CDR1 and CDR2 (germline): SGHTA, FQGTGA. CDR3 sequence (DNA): TGTGCCAGCAGCTTTGTGGGGACTAGCGAAGACGATGAGCAGTTCTTC. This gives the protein CASSFVGTSEDDEQFF.

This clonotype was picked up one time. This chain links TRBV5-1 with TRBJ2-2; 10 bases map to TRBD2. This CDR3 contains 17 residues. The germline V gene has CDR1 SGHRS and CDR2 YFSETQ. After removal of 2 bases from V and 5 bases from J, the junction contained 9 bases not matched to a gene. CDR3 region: CASSFASGRSGTGELFF. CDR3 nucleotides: TGCGCCAGCAGCTTTGCTAGCGGGAGATCTGGGACCGGGGAGCTGTTTTTT.

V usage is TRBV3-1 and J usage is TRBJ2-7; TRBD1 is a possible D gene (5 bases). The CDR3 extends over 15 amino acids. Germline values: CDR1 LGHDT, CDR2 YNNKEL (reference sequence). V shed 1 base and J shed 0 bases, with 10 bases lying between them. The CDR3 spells CASSQGLDSSYEQYF. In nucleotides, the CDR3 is TGTGCCAGCAGCCAAGGGCTCGACAGCTCCTACGAGCAGTACTTC.

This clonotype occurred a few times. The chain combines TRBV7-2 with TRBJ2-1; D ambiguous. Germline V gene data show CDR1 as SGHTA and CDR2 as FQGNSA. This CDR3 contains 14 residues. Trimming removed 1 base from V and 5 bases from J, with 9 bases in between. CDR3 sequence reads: CASSLVRRNNEQFF. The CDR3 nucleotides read TGTGCCAGCAGCTTAGTTCGGAGAAACAATGAGCAGTTCTTC. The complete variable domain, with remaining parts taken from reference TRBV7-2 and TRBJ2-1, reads GAGVSQSPSNKVTEKGKDVELRCDPISGHTALYWYRQSLGQGLEFLIYFQGNSAPDKSGLPSDRFSAERTGGSVSTLTIQRTQQEDSAVYLCASSLVRRNNEQFFGPGTRLTVL.

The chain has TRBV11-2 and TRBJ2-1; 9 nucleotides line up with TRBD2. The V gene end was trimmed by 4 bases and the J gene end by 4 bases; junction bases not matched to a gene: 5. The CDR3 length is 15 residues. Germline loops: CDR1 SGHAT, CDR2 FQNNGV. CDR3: CASSYPSGEYNEQFF. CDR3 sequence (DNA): TGTGCCAGCAGCTATCCTAGCGGGGAATACAATGAGCAGTTCTTC.

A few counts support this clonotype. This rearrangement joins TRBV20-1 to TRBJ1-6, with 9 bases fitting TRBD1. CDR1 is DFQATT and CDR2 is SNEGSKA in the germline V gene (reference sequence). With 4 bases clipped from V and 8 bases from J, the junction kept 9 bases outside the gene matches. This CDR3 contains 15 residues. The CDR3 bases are TGCAGTGCTACTAGAGGCAGGACAGGGGATTCACCCCTCCACTTT. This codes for CSATRGRTGDSPLHF.

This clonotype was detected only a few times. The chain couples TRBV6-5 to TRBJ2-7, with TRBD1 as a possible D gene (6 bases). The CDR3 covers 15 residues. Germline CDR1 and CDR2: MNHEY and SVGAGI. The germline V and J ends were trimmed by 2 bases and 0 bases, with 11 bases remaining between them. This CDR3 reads CASSYAGQFSYEQYF. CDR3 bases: TGTGCCAGCAGTTACGCCGGACAGTTCTCCTACGAGCAGTACTTC.